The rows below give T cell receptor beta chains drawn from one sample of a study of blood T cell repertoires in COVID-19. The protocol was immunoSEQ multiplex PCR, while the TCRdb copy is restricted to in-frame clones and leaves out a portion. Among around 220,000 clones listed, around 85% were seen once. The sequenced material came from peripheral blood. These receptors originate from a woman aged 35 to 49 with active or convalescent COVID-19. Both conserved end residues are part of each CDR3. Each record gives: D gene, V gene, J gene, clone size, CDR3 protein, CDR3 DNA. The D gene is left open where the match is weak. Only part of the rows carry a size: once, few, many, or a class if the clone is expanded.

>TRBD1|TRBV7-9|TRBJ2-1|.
CASRRGQGANEQFF
TGTGCCAGCAGAAGGGGACAGGGGGCCAATGAGCAGTTCTTC
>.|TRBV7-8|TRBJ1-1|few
CASSPTGGNTEAFF
TGTGCCAGCAGCCCCACCGGCGGGAACACTGAAGCTTTCTTT
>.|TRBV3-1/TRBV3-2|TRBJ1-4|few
CASSQDFRGGGNEKLFF
TGTGCCAGCAGCCAAGATTTCAGGGGTGGGGGTAATGAAAAACTGTTTTTT
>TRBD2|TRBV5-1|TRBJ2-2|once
CASSSRSGGRAGELFF
TGCGCCAGCAGCTCCAGGAGTGGCGGGAGGGCCGGGGAGCTGTTTTTT
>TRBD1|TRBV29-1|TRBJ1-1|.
CSVQDRGNTEAFF
TGCAGCGTTCAGGACAGGGGGAACACTGAAGCTTTCTTT
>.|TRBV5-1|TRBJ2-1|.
CASKNPGLDEQFF
TGCGCCAGCAAAAACCCGGGACTGGATGAGCAGTTCTTC
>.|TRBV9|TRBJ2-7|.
CASSVATGSYYEQYF
TGTGCCAGCAGCGTAGCTACGGGATCATACTACGAGCAGTACTTC
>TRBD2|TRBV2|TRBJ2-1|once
CAGGLAGYEQFF
TGTGCCGGGGGACTAGCGGGGTATGAGCAGTTCTTC
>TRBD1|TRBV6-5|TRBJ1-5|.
CASSRRDRAQPQHF
TGTGCCAGCAGTCGCCGGGACAGGGCTCAGCCCCAGCATTTT
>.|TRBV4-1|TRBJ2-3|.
CASSQVALTDTQYF
TGCGCCAGCAGCCAAGTAGCTCTCACAGATACGCAGTATTTT
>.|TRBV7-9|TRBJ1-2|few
CASSLLPGRTYGYTF
TGTGCCAGCAGCTTACTCCCAGGGAGGACTTATGGCTACACCTTC
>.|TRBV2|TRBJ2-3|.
CASGLRDTQYF
TGTGCCAGCGGACTTAGGGATACGCAGTATTTT
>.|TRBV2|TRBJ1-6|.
CASSGRVGNSPLHF
TGTGCCAGCAGTGGCAGGGTCGGAAATTCACCCCTCCACTTT
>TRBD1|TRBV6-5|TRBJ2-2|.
CASKTQGASTGELFF
TGTGCCAGCAAGACCCAGGGGGCTAGCACCGGGGAGCTGTTTTTT
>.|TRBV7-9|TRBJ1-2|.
CASSSTGYGYTF
TGTGCCAGCAGCTCGACGGGTTATGGCTACACCTTC
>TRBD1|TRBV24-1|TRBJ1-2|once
CATSDSRQGLSAYGYTF
TGTGCCACCAGTGACTCTAGACAGGGGCTATCGGCTTATGGCTACACCTTC
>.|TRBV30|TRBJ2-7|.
CAWTPGGGYEQYF
TGTGCCTGGACCCCTGGTGGGGGGTACGAGCAGTACTTC
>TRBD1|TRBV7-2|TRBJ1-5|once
CASSADRGSQPQHF
TGTGCCAGCAGCGCAGACAGGGGAAGTCAGCCCCAGCATTTT
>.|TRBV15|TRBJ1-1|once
CATSSDMGMNTEAFF
TGTGCCACCAGCAGCGACATGGGCATGAACACTGAAGCTTTCTTT
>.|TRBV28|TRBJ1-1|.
CASSFLTGNTEAFF
TGTGCCAGCAGTTTCCTGACAGGGAACACTGAAGCTTTCTTT
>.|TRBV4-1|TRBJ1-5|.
CASSQSQDQPQHF
TGCGCCAGCAGCCAATCACAGGATCAGCCCCAGCATTTT
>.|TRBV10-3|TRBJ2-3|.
CAISRDTRTDTQYF
TGTGCCATCAGCCGGGACACCCGCACAGATACGCAGTATTTT
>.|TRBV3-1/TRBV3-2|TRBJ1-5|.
CASSNTGNQPQHF
TGTGCCAGCAGCAATACAGGGAATCAGCCCCAGCATTTT
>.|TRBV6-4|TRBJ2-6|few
CASKDSSGANVLTF
TGTGCCAGCAAAGACAGCTCTGGGGCCAACGTCCTGACTTTC
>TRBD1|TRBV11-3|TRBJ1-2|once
CASRGGTGKYGYTF
TGTGCCAGCAGGGGGGGGACAGGGAAGTATGGCTACACCTTC
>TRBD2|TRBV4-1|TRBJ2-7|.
CASSLALTSGGSYEQYF
TGCGCCAGCAGCCTTGCCTTGACTAGCGGGGGAAGCTACGAGCAGTACTTC
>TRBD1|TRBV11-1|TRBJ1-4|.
CASSIGTGGKLFF
TGTGCCAGCAGCATCGGGACAGGGGGAAAACTGTTTTTT